This TCR beta chain was identified during a study of T cell responses to AZD1222 COVID-19 vaccine. CDR1 and CDR2 from the germline V gene are SQVTM and ANQGSEA. Trimming at V came to 4 bases and at J to 7 bases, leaving 0 bases not matched to a gene. The CDR3 runs to 11 residues. Generated by immunoSEQ multiplex PCR, the TCRdb table keeps only in-frame clones and is missing some. This table has about 140,000 clones, about 92% appearing once. As regards this clone: Its antigen is not identified.

Points from the study as a whole: The sample set comprised mostly white British donors with more females, and clonal diversity was possibly underestimated. Unmutated variant regions are reportedly targeted by nearly half of spike-specific TCRs. Seropositive AZD1222 recipients at baseline numbered only five or six.

The chain is built from TRBV29-1 and TRBJ2-1, with TRBD2 identical over 8 bases. Sequences were derived from peripheral blood, sampled on day 0 of AZD1222 vaccination. The clonotype originates from an adult in good health. CDR3 residues: CSVASGNEQFF. In DNA, the CDR3 is TGCAGCGTTGCTAGCGGGAATGAGCAGTTCTTC.